A single sample is the source of the 18 T cell receptor beta chains below, sequenced in a study of CD8 T cells in ankylosing spondylitis. TCRdb fed the 5' RACE reads into MiXCR, producing one record per CDR3 protein. The sample carries hundreds of thousands of distinct CDR3 sequences, 20% recorded once. The specimen was blood, either unsorted or a sorted T cell fraction (not recorded which). The origin of the receptors is a male donor with ankylosing spondylitis or in good health (not recorded which).

V gene TRBV10-3 combines with J gene TRBJ2-1; a possible D gene is TRBD2 (6 bases). The germline gives CDR1 ENHRY, CDR2 SYGVKD. This CDR3 contains 14 residues. Trimming removed 6 bases at V and 10 bases at J, with 19 bases between. The DNA of the CDR3 is TGTGCCATCAGCGACAGTGAGGGCGGAGGGGAGCAGTTCTTC. Amino acid sequence: CAISDSEGGGEQFF.

CDR3 sequence: CASRDGQGLQEKLFF. The DNA of the CDR3 is TGTGCCAGCAGAGACGGACAGGGGCTGCAAGAAAAACTGTTTTTT. The chain has TRBV2 and TRBJ1-4, with 9 bases aligning to TRBD1. J was trimmed by 8 bases and V by 6 bases; bases with no gene match: 10. The germline CDR1 and CDR2 sequences are SNHLY and FYNNEI. The CDR3 spans 15 residues.

This clonotype has only a few counts. J is TRBJ1-1 and V is TRBV5-5, with 8 bases fitting TRBD1. CDR1 and CDR2 (germline): SGHKS, YYEKEE (reference sequence). Losses at the gene ends were 1 base for V and 0 bases for J; bases not matched to a gene: 8. CDR3 length: 17 amino acids. The CDR3 sequence is CASSLISWDRMNTEAFF. CDR3 coding DNA: TGTGCCAGCAGCTTGATAAGTTGGGACAGGATGAACACTGAAGCTTTCTTT.

This clonotype was observed a few times. The chain couples TRBV30 to TRBJ2-2; unclear D gene. The CDR3 is 13 residues long. Germline-derived CDR1 and CDR2 are GTSNPN and SVGIG (reference sequence). Trimming removed 2 bases from V and 2 bases from J, with 6 bases in between. The CDR3: CAWSTGNTGELFF. CDR3 DNA: TGTGCCTGGAGTACGGGTAACACCGGGGAGCTGTTTTTT.

The chain combines TRBV27 with TRBJ2-5, with a possible D match to TRBD2 (6 bases). The CDR3 contains 15 residues. V was trimmed by 6 bases and J by 2 bases, leaving 16 bases between them. Per the germline V gene, CDR1 is MNHEY and CDR2 is SMNVEV (reference sequence). CDR3 sequence (DNA): TGTGCCAGCAGATCTCTGGCGGGGAGTCAAGAGACCCAGTACTTC. This translates into CASRSLAGSQETQYF.

This clonotype was recorded a few times. The rearrangement links TRBV24-1 to TRBJ2-2; 10 bases match TRBD2. The ends lost 8 bases at V and 0 bases at J; junction bases unmatched: 2. Germline V gives CDR1 KGHDR, CDR2 SFDVKD. The CDR3 loop spans 15 amino acids. The CDR3 here is CATTSGRSNTGELFF. CDR3 DNA: TGTGCCACCACTAGCGGGAGATCGAACACCGGGGAGCTGTTTTTT.

There are a few counts of this clonotype. The CDR3: CASSPDRERAEAFF. CDR3 nucleotides: TGTGCCAGCAGTCCCGACAGGGAAAGGGCTGAAGCTTTCTTT. V and J are TRBV6-1 and TRBJ1-1, with 7 bases lining up with TRBD1. The J segment lost 6 bases and the V segment lost 5 bases, leaving 9 bases of the junction unmatched. The CDR3 totals 14 residues. Germline CDR1 MNHNS, CDR2 SASEGT.

The rearrangement joins TRBV23-1 to TRBJ2-5, with TRBD1 matching 7 bases. TRBV23-1 is flagged as an ORF with uncertain function. The J segment lost 5 bases and the V segment lost 0 bases, leaving 9 bases of the junction unmatched. This CDR3 spans 16 amino acids. CDR3 region: CASSQSGGASSETQYF. CDR3 DNA sequence: TGCGCCAGCAGTCAATCAGGGGGCGCGAGTTCGGAGACCCAGTACTTC.

As to this clonotype: The junction departs from germline at one end; a sequencing error may be responsible. The V gene is TRBV6-1, the J gene TRBJ2-7, with 8 positions matching TRBD1. Looked up from germline, CDR1 is MNHNS and CDR2 is SASEGT. The CDR3 is 15 amino acids. The CDR3 is CASNAWTGSSYEKYF. The CDR3 DNA sequence: TGTGCCAGCAATGCCTGGACAGGGAGCTCCTACGAGAAGTACTTC.

In this sample, this clonotype turned up a few times. V gene TRBV6-1 combines with J gene TRBJ2-3; D may match TRBD1 or TRBD2 (6 bases each). In germline, CDR1 is MNHNS, CDR2 SASEGT. V lost 9 bases to trimming and J lost 0 bases, with 13 bases between them. The CDR3 consists of 14 residues. The CDR3 reads CASGGGGSTDTQYF. The CDR3 DNA reads as TGTGCCAGTGGAGGAGGGGGGAGCACAGATACGCAGTATTTT.

This clonotype was picked up a small number of times. The chain has TRBV20-1 and TRBJ1-1; 9 positions agree with TRBD1. The CDR3 runs 17 residues. V lost 0 bases and J lost 3; bases outside the gene matches: 11. Germline CDR1 DFQATT, CDR2 SNEGSKA (reference sequence). The CDR3 reads CSARDPRDRAIDTEAFF. The DNA of the CDR3 is TGCAGTGCTAGAGATCCCCGGGACAGGGCAATTGACACTGAAGCTTTCTTT.

In its sample, this clonotype was seen a few times. The rearrangement links TRBV20-1 to TRBJ2-5; 11 positions agree with TRBD1. Trimming cost V 7 bases and J 5 bases; bases outside gene matches: 0. In germline, CDR1 is DFQATT, CDR2 SNEGSKA (reference sequence). This CDR3 is built from 11 residues. The CDR3 DNA is TGCAGTGGGGACAGGGGGGAGACCCAGTACTTC. It encodes CSGDRGETQYF.

This clonotype has only a few counts. The rearrangement links TRBV27 to TRBJ1-5; D gene uncertain. The CDR3 is 14 amino acids. Trimming pared 6 bases from V and 7 bases from J, leaving 16 bases between. Germline CDR1 reads MNHEY; CDR2 reads SMNVEV (reference sequence). The CDR3 sequence is CASSLVLSGQPQHF. CDR3 coding DNA: TGTGCCAGCAGCCTTGTTCTATCGGGCCAGCCCCAGCATTTT.

This clonotype appeared a few times. The rearrangement links TRBV29-1 to TRBJ2-3, with D hard to call. Trimming removed 7 bases at V and 5 bases at J, with 19 bases between. CDR3 length: 14 residues. Germline V gene lookup returns CDR1 SQVTM and CDR2 ANQGSEA. The CDR3 spells CSARRASGGDTQYF. CDR3 DNA sequence: TGCAGCGCTCGAAGGGCCTCGGGCGGAGATACGCAGTATTTT.

The chain is built from TRBV12-3 or TRBV12-4 and TRBJ2-3; TRBD1 matches 9 bases. Trimming took 6 bases from V and 3 from J; bases not matched to a gene: 7. The CDR3 runs 15 residues. This CDR3 reads CASSLSDRGTDTQYF. The CDR3 DNA sequence: TGTGCCAGCAGCCTATCGGACAGGGGAACAGATACGCAGTATTTT.

The chain links TRBV20-1 to TRBJ2-3, with 8 bases aligning to TRBD2. CDR1 and CDR2 (germline): DFQATT, SNEGSKA (reference sequence). The CDR3 is 16 amino acids. Trimming removed 5 bases from V and 8 bases from J; junction bases left unmatched: 18. CDR3 DNA sequence: TGCAGTGCTCCCCCCGGACTAGCTTCTTGGGGCGGTACGCAGTATTTT. Amino acid sequence: CSAPPGLASWGGTQYF.

The chain joins TRBV27 to TRBJ2-4, with D possibly being TRBD2 (6 bases). CDR3 size: 12 residues. Trimming stripped 6 bases from V and 3 bases from J, with 6 bases between. Germline CDR1 is MNHEY and CDR2 is SMNVEV (reference sequence). The CDR3 region is CASSGGKNIQYF. The CDR3 DNA reads TGTGCCAGCAGCGGGGGCAAAAACATTCAGTACTTC.

The chain is built from TRBV28 and TRBJ2-1; D remains unclear. In germline, CDR1 is MDHEN, CDR2 SYDVKM. Trimming took 4 bases from V and 2 from J, leaving 12 bases between them. CDR3 length: 15 residues. Written as DNA, the CDR3 is TGTGCCAGCAGTTACGAGCGTCTCGCCTACAATGAGCAGTTCTTC. Translation: CASSYERLAYNEQFF. Combining the CDR3 with reference TRBV28 and TRBJ2-1 gives the whole variable domain DVKVTQSSRYLVKRTGEKVFLECVQDMDHENMFWYRQDPGLGLRLIYFSYDVKMKEKGDIPEGYSVSREKKERFSLILESASTNQTSMYLCASSYERLAYNEQFFGPGTRLTVL.